This passage covers 14 T cell receptor beta chains from one sample sequenced in a study of T cells in Graves' hyperthyroidism and ophthalmopathy. Amplification targeted TCR beta CDR3 regions from RNA transcripts. Using the HTBI primer set, a first-round RT-PCR was run on the TCR CDR3. TCRdb used MiXCR to reprocess the multiplex PCR reads, holding one entry per CDR3 protein. The sample lists 500,000 to 600,000 distinct CDR3 sequences, approximately 20% occurring once. The sequenced sample was blood. Receptors originate from a man aged 35 to 55 with Graves' ophthalmopathy.

The genes are TRBV19 and TRBJ1-5; 10 bases fit TRBD1. This CDR3 is 16 amino acids long. Unmatched junction bases numbered 9, after V lost 10 bases and J lost 0 bases. Germline CDR1 LNHDA, CDR2 SQIVND (reference sequence). DNA of the CDR3: TGTGCCACCAACCGGGACAGGGGATATAGCAATCAGCCCCAGCATTTT. Amino acid sequence: CATNRDRGYSNQPQHF.

This clonotype came up many times. This chain joins TRBV12-3 or TRBV12-4 and TRBJ1-2, with 7 bases aligning to TRBD1. J lost 4 bases, V lost 5 bases, and 13 bases had no gene match. The CDR3 covers 16 residues. This CDR3 is CASSPRAGGMAYGYTF. The CDR3 DNA reads as TGTGCCAGCAGTCCCCGGGCAGGGGGGATGGCCTATGGCTACACCTTC.

The CDR3 DNA reads as TGTGCCAGCAGCCTCTCCGGCTCGGGAGAGACCCAGTACTTC. This encodes CASSLSGSGETQYF. The V call is TRBV7-3, the J call TRBJ2-5, with D hard to call. This CDR3 is built from 14 residues. V lost 5 bases and J 4 bases, leaving 14 bases between the germline ends. Germline V gene sequence: CDR1 SGHTA, CDR2 FQGTGA.

The J gene is TRBJ2-2, the V gene TRBV28, with D perhaps TRBD1 (5 bases). V was cut by 6 bases and J by 1 base, with 12 bases left in between. This CDR3 spans 15 amino acids. CDR1 MDHEN and CDR2 SYDVKM come from the germline V gene. This CDR3 reads CASRKGGQNTGELFF. The CDR3 nucleotides read TGTGCCAGCAGAAAAGGCGGACAGAACACCGGGGAGCTGTTTTTT.

The gene calls are TRBV20-1 and TRBJ2-5, with 13 nucleotides matching TRBD2. This CDR3 contains 16 residues. The V and J ends lost 6 bases and 1 base, in that order; junction bases with no gene match: 8. In germline, CDR1 is DFQATT, CDR2 SNEGSKA (reference sequence). The CDR3 reads CSAKGTSGAPQETQYF. As DNA, the CDR3 is TGCAGTGCAAAGGGGACTAGCGGGGCGCCCCAAGAGACCCAGTACTTC.

This clonotype appeared many times. The J gene is TRBJ2-7, the V gene TRBV5-8; D is tentatively TRBD1 or TRBD2 (7 bases each). The CDR3 has 17 amino acids. Trimming left V 3 bases short and J 1 base short, with 20 bases between. Looked up from germline, CDR1 is SGHTS and CDR2 is YDEGEE. For the CDR3, the DNA is TGTGCCAGCAGCTCCTCAGGGGGGGGCGTCGTGTCCTACGAGCAGTACTTC. Its protein is CASSSSGGGVVSYEQYF.

This chain joins TRBV5-1 and TRBJ2-3; D perhaps matches TRBD2 (5 bases). The length of the CDR3 is 15 residues. With 1 base removed from V and 2 bases from J, the gap between germline ends came to 11 bases. Germline V gene data show CDR1 as SGHRS and CDR2 as YFSETQ. CDR3 nucleotides: TGCGCCAGCAGCTTGTTGTTAGCGAACACAGATACGCAGTATTTT. As protein: CASSLLLANTDTQYF.

Concerning this clonotype itself: This sequence may be a read error, since a much larger clone differs from it by one base. The chain carries TRBV28 and TRBJ2-1; tentative D call: TRBD2 (6 bases). Between the trimmed V and J ends, which lost 6 bases and 9 bases, there was a span of 21 bases. The CDR3 runs 15 residues. The germline gives CDR1 MDHEN, CDR2 SYDVKM. CDR3 amino acids: CASSLGGGARIEQFF. As DNA, the CDR3 is TGTGCCAGCAGCCTCGGTGGAGGGGCCCGGATTGAGCAGTTCTTC.

This clonotype appeared many times. DNA of the CDR3: TGTGCCAGCAGCCAAGATATAAGGGGTACAAATGGCTACACCTTC. Translation gives CASSQDIRGTNGYTF. The chain links TRBV3-1 to TRBJ1-2; TRBD1 is a possible D gene (5 bases). The CDR3 contains 15 residues. Germline values: CDR1 LGHDT, CDR2 YNNKEL (reference sequence). V lost 0 bases to trimming and J lost 6 bases, with 14 bases between them.

This clonotype has only a few counts. The rearrangement uses TRBV5-1 and TRBJ1-1; tentatively, D is TRBD1 (6 bases). Trimming pared 2 bases from V and 10 bases from J, leaving 18 bases between. The length of the CDR3 is 14 residues. From germline, CDR1 is SGHRS and CDR2 YFSETQ. DNA for the CDR3: TGCGCCAGCAGCTTTGGGGGGCCCCCGACCCGAGCTTTCTTT. This translates into CASSFGGPPTRAFF.

This clonotype has more than one count but fewer than ten. The chain is built from TRBV10-1 and TRBJ2-3; no clear D. V lost 1 base and J lost 2, with 10 bases in between. CDR1 is WNHNN, CDR2 SYGVQD, per germline (reference sequence). The CDR3 totals 15 residues. The CDR3 DNA is TGCGCCAGCAGTGAGTTGTCTAGAACCACAGATACGCAGTATTTT. Translating gives CASSELSRTTDTQYF.

This clonotype was observed many times. CDR3 amino acids: CSAKGNTEAFF. CDR3 DNA sequence: TGCAGTGCTAAAGGGAACACTGAAGCTTTCTTT. This chain connects TRBV20-1 to TRBJ1-1; no reliable D call. Germline CDR1 DFQATT, CDR2 SNEGSKA (reference sequence). This CDR3 has 11 residues. The ends were cut back, 4 bases at V and 1 base at J, with 4 bases in the middle.

This clonotype was counted between two and nine times. This chain joins TRBV6-1 and TRBJ2-5, with D possibly matching TRBD2 (7 bases). Trimming pared 7 bases from V and 5 bases from J, leaving 20 bases between. This CDR3 region has 15 residues. Germline assignment: CDR1 MNHNS and CDR2 SASEGT. CDR3 sequence reads: CASKGVAGAGETQYF. In nucleotides, the CDR3 is TGTGCCAGCAAAGGGGTGGCGGGGGCAGGGGAGACCCAGTACTTC.

This clonotype was recorded at least ten times. This chain joins TRBV7-2 and TRBJ2-7; the D is unclear. This CDR3 has 16 residues. CDR1 and CDR2 (germline): SGHTA, FQGNSA. Trimming cost V 0 bases and J 6 bases, with 18 bases left between them. The CDR3 sequence is CASSLAPDHLMGEQYF. The CDR3 coding sequence is TGTGCCAGCAGCTTAGCGCCCGACCATCTAATGGGCGAGCAGTACTTC.